What follows is one T cell receptor beta chain and its context. Alpha- and beta-chain coverage of first-strand cDNA came from TRAV- and TRBV-specific primers. TCRs underwent approximately 20 PCR cycles of amplification with a constant-region primer and V-primer adapter. TCRdb analysed the reads with MiXCR anew, one entry per CDR3 protein. This sample carries nearly 60,000 distinct CDR3 sequences, 20% to 25% of them seen once, and the ten largest clones take 6.5% to 7%. Stated time point: after trial treatment. The treatment here: LDRT plus nivolumab, ipilimumab, low-dose cyclophosphamide and aspirin (RACIN trial). The data derive from a study of low-dose radiotherapy and immunotherapy resistance in tumors. Germline lookup yields CDR1 MDHEN and CDR2 SYDVKM. Trimming shortened V by 4 bases and J by 6 bases, and 7 bases separated the two germline ends. The CDR3 runs to 12 residues.

Sample: PBMCs, taken after low-dose radiotherapy plus immunotherapy. This clonotype originated in a male donor with prostate cancer. The rearrangement joins TRBV28 to TRBJ2-1, with D hard to call. CDR3 in amino acids: CASSWIFNEQFF. DNA for the CDR3: TGTGCCAGCAGTTGGATATTCAATGAGCAGTTCTTC.